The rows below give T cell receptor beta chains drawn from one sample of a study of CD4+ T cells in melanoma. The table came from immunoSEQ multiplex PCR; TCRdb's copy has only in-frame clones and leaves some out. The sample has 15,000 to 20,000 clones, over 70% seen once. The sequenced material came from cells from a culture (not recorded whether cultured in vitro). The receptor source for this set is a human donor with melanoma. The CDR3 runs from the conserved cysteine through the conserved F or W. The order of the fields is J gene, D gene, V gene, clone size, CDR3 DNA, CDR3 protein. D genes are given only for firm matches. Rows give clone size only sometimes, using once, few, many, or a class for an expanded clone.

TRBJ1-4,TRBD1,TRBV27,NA,TGTGCCAGCAGTTTAGGTGGACAGGGCGGCCCAGTGGAAAAACTGTTTTTT,CASSLGGQGGPVEKLFF
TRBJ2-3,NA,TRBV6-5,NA,TGTGCCAGCAGTCCTCCGAGCGGGTTGGATACGCAGTATTTT,CASSPPSGLDTQYF
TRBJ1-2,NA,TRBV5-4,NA,TGTGCCAGCAGTCCTCGACAGGATGACTATGGCTACACCTTC,CASSPRQDDYGYTF
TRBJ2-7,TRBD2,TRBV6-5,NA,TGTGCCAGCAGGAAAGTAGCGGGGGGCTACGAGCAGTACTTC,CASRKVAGGYEQYF
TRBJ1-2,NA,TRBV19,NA,TGTGCCAGTAGTCTCGGGGGCTCAGGCTACACCTTC,CASSLGGSGYTF
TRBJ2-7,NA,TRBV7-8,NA,TGTGCCAGCAGCTTAGGCCCCACGGTCTACGAGCAGTACTTC,CASSLGPTVYEQYF
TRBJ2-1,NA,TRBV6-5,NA,TGTGCCAGCAGCGACCGCTCCTACAATGAGCAGTTCTTC,CASSDRSYNEQFF
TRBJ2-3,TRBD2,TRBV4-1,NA,TGCGCCAGCAGCCAAGAGTCTAGCGGGGCAGATACGCAGTATTTT,CASSQESSGADTQYF
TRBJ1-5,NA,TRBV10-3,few,TGTGCCATCAGTGAGAACAATCAGCCCCAGCATTTT,CAISENNQPQHF
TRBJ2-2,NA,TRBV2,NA,TGTGCCAGCAGGGGGGTATCTTCCACCGGGGAGCTGTTTTTT,CASRGVSSTGELFF
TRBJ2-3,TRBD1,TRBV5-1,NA,TGCGCCAGCAGCTTGCAGGGGGCAGATACGCAGTATTTT,CASSLQGADTQYF
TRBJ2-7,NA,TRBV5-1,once,TGCGCCAGCAGCCATCCGGGACTCCCTTACGAGCAGTACTTC,CASSHPGLPYEQYF
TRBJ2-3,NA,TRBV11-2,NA,TGTGCCAGCAGCTTAGATATTTCAACTTTTACAGATACGCAGTATTTT,CASSLDISTFTDTQYF
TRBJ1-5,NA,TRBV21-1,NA,TGTGCCAGCAGCAGGGGGACGGATAGCAATCAGCCCCAGCATTTT,CASSRGTDSNQPQHF
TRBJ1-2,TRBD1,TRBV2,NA,TGTGCCAGCAGTGGGACAGGGCTGTTAAATGGCTACACCTTC,CASSGTGLLNGYTF
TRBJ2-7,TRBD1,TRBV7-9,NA,TGTGCCAGCAGCTTCGAGGGGGCTTCGGTCTACGAGCAGTACTTC,CASSFEGASVYEQYF
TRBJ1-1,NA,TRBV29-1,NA,TGCAGCGTTAACGACAGATTGAGCACTGAAGCTTTCTTT,CSVNDRLSTEAFF
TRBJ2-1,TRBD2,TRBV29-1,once,TGCAGCGCCCCCGGGGTAGCGGGGGTCGGTGAGCAGTTCTTC,CSAPGVAGVGEQFF
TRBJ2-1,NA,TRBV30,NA,TGTGCCTGGGCGGGGACATTCAATGAGCAGTTCTTC,CAWAGTFNEQFF
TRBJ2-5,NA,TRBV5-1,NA,TGCGCCAGCAGCTTGGCGTCAGTTAAAGAGACCCAGTACTTC,CASSLASVKETQYF
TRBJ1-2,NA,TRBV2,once,TGTGCCAGCACCCGGACAGTTCGGTTCTACACCTTC,CASTRTVRFYTF
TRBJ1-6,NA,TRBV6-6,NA,TGTGCCAGCAGACAGGACTATAATTCACCCCTCCACTTT,CASRQDYNSPLHF
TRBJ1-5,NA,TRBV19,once,TGTGCCAGTAGTATTCGTCAGGGGAGGGGCAATCAGCCCCAGCATTTT,CASSIRQGRGNQPQHF
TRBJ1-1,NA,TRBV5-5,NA,TGTGCCAGCAGCTTGAACCAGGGAGGCACTGAAGCTTTCTTT,CASSLNQGGTEAFF
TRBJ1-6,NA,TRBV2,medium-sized,TGTGCCAGCAGTAATGAACACGTTAATTCACCCCTCCACTTT,CASSNEHVNSPLHF
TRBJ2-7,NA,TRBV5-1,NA,TGCGCCAGCAGCGTGGCAGGGGGGGGAAACCTCTACGAGCAGTACTTC,CASSVAGGGNLYEQYF
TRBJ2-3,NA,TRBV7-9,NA,TGTGCCAGCAGCCAGGACGGGGATACGCAGTATTTT,CASSQDGDTQYF
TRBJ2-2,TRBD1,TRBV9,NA,TGTGCCAGCAGCAGCCGGGACAGGGTGATCGGGGAGCTGTTTTTT,CASSSRDRVIGELFF
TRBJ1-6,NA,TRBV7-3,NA,TGTGCCAGCGGGTCAGGGGATCGGAGTTCACCCCTCCACTTT,CASGSGDRSSPLHF
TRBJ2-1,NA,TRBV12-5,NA,TGTGCTAGTGGTTTGGTCTACCTAGGGTACAATGAGCAGTTCTTC,CASGLVYLGYNEQFF
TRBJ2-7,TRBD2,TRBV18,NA,TGTGCCAGCTCACCGACTAGCGGGGGCCTAAGCTCCTACGAGCAGTACTTC,CASSPTSGGLSSYEQYF
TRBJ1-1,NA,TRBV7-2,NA,TGTGCCAGCAGGACCACAGGGATGAACACTGAAGCTTTCTTT,CASRTTGMNTEAFF
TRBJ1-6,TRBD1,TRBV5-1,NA,TGCGCCAGCAGCTTGACCTGGACAGGGGGCGAGTCACCCCTCCACTTT,CASSLTWTGGESPLHF
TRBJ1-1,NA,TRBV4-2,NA,TGTGCCAGCAGCCAAGATGGGTTTTACACTGAAGCTTTCTTT,CASSQDGFYTEAFF
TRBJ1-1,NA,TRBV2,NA,TGTGCCAGCAGCGCCGGGACAACTGTTGCTGAAGCTTTCTTT,CASSAGTTVAEAFF
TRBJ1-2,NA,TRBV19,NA,TGTGCCAGTAGTCTATCCGGGACGGAGAACTATGGCTACACCTTC,CASSLSGTENYGYTF
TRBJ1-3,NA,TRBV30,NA,TGTGCCTGGAGTGTGGAGGGAAACACCATATATTTT,CAWSVEGNTIYF
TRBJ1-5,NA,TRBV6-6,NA,TGTGCCAGCAGTTACTTCACAGGCAATCAGCCCCAGCATTTT,CASSYFTGNQPQHF
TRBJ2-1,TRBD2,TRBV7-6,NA,TGTGCCAGCAGCAAGACTAGCGGGGCCGAATCTGAGCAGTTCTTC,CASSKTSGAESEQFF
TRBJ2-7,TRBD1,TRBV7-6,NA,TGTGCCAGCAGCTTGCCCGGGACAGGGGCTACCTACGAGCAGTACTTC,CASSLPGTGATYEQYF
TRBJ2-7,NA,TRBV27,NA,TGTGCCAGCAGTACCCTCCGGGACACCAACTACGAGCAGTACTTC,CASSTLRDTNYEQYF
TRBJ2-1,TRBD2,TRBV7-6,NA,TGTGCCAGCGCGGGGGGGGCGAAAGGTGAGCAGTTCTTC,CASAGGAKGEQFF
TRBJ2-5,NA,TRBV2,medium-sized,TGTGCCAGCAGCTCTATAAACCAAGAGACCCAGTACTTC,CASSSINQETQYF
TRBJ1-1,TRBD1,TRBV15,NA,TGTGCCACTACTCAACGGACAGGGAACACTGAAGCTTTCTTT,CATTQRTGNTEAFF
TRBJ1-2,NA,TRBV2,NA,TGTGCCAGCAGGGCCGCGGGGGGACGGTATGGCTACACCTTC,CASRAAGGRYGYTF
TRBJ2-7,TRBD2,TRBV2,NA,TGTGCCAGCCTATCGGGGGGACGCTACGAGCAGTACTTC,CASLSGGRYEQYF
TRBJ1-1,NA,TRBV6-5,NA,TGTGCCAGCAGTTACGTTTCAAACACTGAAGCTTTCTTT,CASSYVSNTEAFF
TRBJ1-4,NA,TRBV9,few,TGTGCCAGCAGCGTATCTCCTGGGGGGGATGATGAAAAACTGTTTTTT,CASSVSPGGDDEKLFF
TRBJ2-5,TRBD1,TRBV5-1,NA,TGCGCCAGCATAGGGGGCGCAGGGGAGACCCAGTACTTC,CASIGGAGETQYF
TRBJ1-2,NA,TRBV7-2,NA,TGTGCCAGCAGCGAGGGGACATCGAACTATGGCTACACCTTC,CASSEGTSNYGYTF
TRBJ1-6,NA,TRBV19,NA,TGTGCCAGTAGTATCCAGGGAAGAAGGGTTAATTCACCCCTCCACTTT,CASSIQGRRVNSPLHF
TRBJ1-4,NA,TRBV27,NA,TGTGCCAGCAGTCCGAGTCTGAGGACTAATGAAAAACTGTTTTTT,CASSPSLRTNEKLFF
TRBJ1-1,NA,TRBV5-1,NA,TGCGCCAGCAGCTTGCAGGATTTGGACACTGAAGCTTTCTTT,CASSLQDLDTEAFF
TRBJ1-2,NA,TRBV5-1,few,TGCGCCAGCGGGTCTGCGGGGAGCTATGGCTACACCTTC,CASGSAGSYGYTF
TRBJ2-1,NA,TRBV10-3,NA,TGTGCCATAAATGCTGGGGATAACAGCAATGAGCAGTTCTTC,CAINAGDNSNEQFF
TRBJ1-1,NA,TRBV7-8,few,TGTGCCAGCAGCGTGACGGTGAACACTGAAGCTTTCTTT,CASSVTVNTEAFF